This T cell receptor beta chain was identified during a study of human T cells and chemical hapten exposure. Study in general: TCR yields differed between samples (mainly from small differences in pooled library volume).

TCRdb re-analysed the RACE reads in MiXCR, keeping a single row per CDR3 protein. The sample lists approximately 77,000 distinct CDR3 sequences, approximately 15% occurring once. The time point here: pre-sensitization, week 0. Treatment noted: therapeutic diphenylcyclopropenone sensitization with weekly scalp DPC. This clonotype was detected only a few times. The V and J ends lost 6 bases and 8 bases respectively, with 13 bases between them. CDR3 size: 13 residues. The sequenced sample was whole blood, obtained in connection with sensitization to the hapten diphenylcyclopropenone (DPC). This receptor was obtained from a woman between 50 and 59 years old with alopecia areata. Some clones in this sample may be carry-over from other donors' samples. This chain uses TRBV12-3 or TRBV12-4 with TRBJ1-4; the D gene is possibly TRBD1 (5 bases). The CDR3 spells CASSPSGGEKLFF. In DNA, the CDR3 is TGTGCCAGCAGCCCTTCCGGGGGGGAAAAACTGTTTTTT.